This T cell receptor beta chain was sequenced for a study of blood T cell repertoires in COVID-19. Across the whole study: Samples of COVID-19 (acute and convalescent) were obtained from the United States, Italy and Spain. PBMCs, B-cell-depleted T cells, or T cells provided the cDNA or gDNA that made up the material.

The CDR3 runs to 14 residues. Germline CDR1 is SGHNT and CDR2 is YENEEA. V was clipped by 1 base and J by 4 bases, with 10 bases between them. Per the original methods: Nucleated cell number was recorded as an estimate derived from reference gene primer amplification. Sequencing used immunoSEQ multiplex PCR; TCRdb keeps in-frame clones, though not all of them. V and J calls and clone size are given by that table; D and trimming were obtained from the DNA. The sample holds 180,000 or so clones, more than 75% seen once. The sequenced sample was peripheral blood. V and J are TRBV11-3 and TRBJ1-1, with TRBD1 as a possible D gene (6 bases). The origin of this receptor is a young man with active or convalescent COVID-19. The CDR3 DNA is TGTGCCAGCAGCTTAGTTCAGGGGACCACTGAAGCTTTCTTT. Residues: CASSLVQGTTEAFF.